What follows is one T cell receptor beta chain and its context. Its antigen is not identified. This entry comes from a study of T cell responses to AZD1222 COVID-19 vaccine. The length of the CDR3 is 11 residues. The V gene's germline CDR1 is MNHEY and CDR2 SVGAGI. J gave up 7 bases and V 6 bases, and 3 bases lay outside the gene matches. Measured with immunoSEQ multiplex PCR; TCRdb has only the in-frame clones, and not every one. The sample yields 140,000 to 150,000 clones, around 90% seen once. Points from the study as a whole: Clonal diversity was possibly underestimated, and the donors were mostly white British, with more females.

The sequence was collected from an adult in good health. V and J are TRBV6-5 and TRBJ2-7, with 7 bases fitting TRBD2. The sample consisted of peripheral blood, taken on day 0 of AZD1222 vaccination. The CDR3 region is CASRTSVEQYF. As DNA, the CDR3 is TGTGCCAGCAGAACTAGCGTTGAGCAGTACTTC.